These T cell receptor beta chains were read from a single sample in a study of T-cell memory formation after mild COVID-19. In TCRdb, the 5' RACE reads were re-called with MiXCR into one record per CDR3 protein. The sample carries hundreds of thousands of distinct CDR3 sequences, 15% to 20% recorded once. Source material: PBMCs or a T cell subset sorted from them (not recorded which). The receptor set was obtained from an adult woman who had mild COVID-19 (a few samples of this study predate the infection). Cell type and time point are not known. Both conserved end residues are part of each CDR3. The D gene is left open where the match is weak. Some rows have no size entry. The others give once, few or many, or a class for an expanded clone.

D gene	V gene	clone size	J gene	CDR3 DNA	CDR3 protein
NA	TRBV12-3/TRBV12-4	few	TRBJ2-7	TGTGCCAGCAGTATTCGGAAATACGAGCAGTACTTC	CASSIRKYEQYF
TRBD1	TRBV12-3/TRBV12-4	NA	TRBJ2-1	TGTGCCAGCAGTTTCAACAGGGGCAATGAGCAGTTCTTC	CASSFNRGNEQFF
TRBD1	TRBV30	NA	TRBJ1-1	TGTGCCTGGAGTAAGGGGGCGGTTGAAGCTTTCTTT	CAWSKGAVEAFF
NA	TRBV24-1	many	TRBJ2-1	TGTGCCACCAGTGATGGGAGATCCAATGAGCAGTTCTTC	CATSDGRSNEQFF
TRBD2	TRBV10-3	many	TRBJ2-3	TGTGCCGTAACTAGCGGGGGGGCTTCAGATACGCAGTATTTT	CAVTSGGASDTQYF
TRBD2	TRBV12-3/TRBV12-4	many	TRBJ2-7	TGTGCCAGCACCCTTGCCACTAGCGGGAGGTACGAGCAGTACTTC	CASTLATSGRYEQYF
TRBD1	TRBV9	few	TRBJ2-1	TGTGCCAGCAGCGTTTTCGGGACAGGAGACTACAATGAGCAGTTCTTC	CASSVFGTGDYNEQFF
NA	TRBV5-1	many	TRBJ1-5	TGCGCCAGCAGCGCGGACAGCAATCAGCCCCAGCATTTT	CASSADSNQPQHF
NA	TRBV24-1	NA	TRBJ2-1	TGTGCCACCAGTGATGTGAGTAGCTCCTACAATGAGCAGTTCTTC	CATSDVSSSYNEQFF
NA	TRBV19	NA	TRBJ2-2	TGTGCCAGTAGTATGAGGCCGACTAACACCGGGGAGCTGTTTTTT	CASSMRPTNTGELFF
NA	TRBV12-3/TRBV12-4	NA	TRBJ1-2	TGTGCCAGCAGAGGGACACTCTATGGCTACACCTTC	CASRGTLYGYTF
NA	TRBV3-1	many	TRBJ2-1	TGTGCCAGCAGTTCACTAGTAAGCTCCTACAATGAGCAGTTCTTC	CASSSLVSSYNEQFF
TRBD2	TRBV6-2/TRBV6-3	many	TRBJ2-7	TGTGCCAGCAGTTACGGGACTAGCGGCTCCTACGAGCAGTACTTC	CASSYGTSGSYEQYF
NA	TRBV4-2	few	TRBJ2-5	TGTGCCAGCAGCCCCCTCCCCCTACAAGAGACCCAGTACTTC	CASSPLPLQETQYF
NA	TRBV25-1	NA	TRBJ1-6	TGTGCCAGCAGTGACGCGCAGGCGGTTAATTCACCCCTCCACTTT	CASSDAQAVNSPLHF
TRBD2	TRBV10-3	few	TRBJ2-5	TGTGCCGTGGGGGGACTAGCGGGAGAAGAGACCCAGTACTTC	CAVGGLAGEETQYF
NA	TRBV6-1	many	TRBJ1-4	TGTGCCAGCAGGGAGGGGATTAATGAAAAACTGTTTTTT	CASREGINEKLFF
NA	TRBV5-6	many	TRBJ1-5	TGTGCCAGCAGCTCCCAGGGTCGGCAGCCCCAGCATTTT	CASSSQGRQPQHF
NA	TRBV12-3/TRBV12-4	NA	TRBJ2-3	TGTGCCAGCAGTTTAGCCCTCCCCACAGATACGCAGTATTTT	CASSLALPTDTQYF
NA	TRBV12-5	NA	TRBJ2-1	TGTGCTAGTGGTGTTCTTGGGTACGATGAGCAGTTCTTC	CASGVLGYDEQFF
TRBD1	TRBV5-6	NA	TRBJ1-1	TGTGCCAGCAGCTTGACTGGACAGGGGAACACTGAAGCTTTCTTT	CASSLTGQGNTEAFF
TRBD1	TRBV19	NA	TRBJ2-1	TGTGCCAGTAGTGCTGACGCAGGGGGAAGCTACAATGAGCAGTTCTTC	CASSADAGGSYNEQFF
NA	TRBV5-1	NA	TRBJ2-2	TGCGCCAGCAGCTTGTGGCCCCCCACGTCGAACACCGGGGAGCTGTTTTTT	CASSLWPPTSNTGELFF
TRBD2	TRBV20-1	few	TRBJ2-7	TGCAGTGCGCAGGGACTAGCGGGAGGCGAGCAGTACTTC	CSAQGLAGGEQYF
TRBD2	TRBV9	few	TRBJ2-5	TGTGCCAGCAGCGTTACTAGCGGGGGGGCAGAGACCCAGTACTTC	CASSVTSGGAETQYF
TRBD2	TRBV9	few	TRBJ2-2	TGTGCCAGCAGCGTAGGACTAGCGGGGGACACCGGGGAGCTGTTTTTT	CASSVGLAGDTGELFF
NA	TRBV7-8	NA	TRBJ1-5	TGTGCCAGCAGCTTAGCGGAGGGTTTGCAGCCCCAGCATTTT	CASSLAEGLQPQHF
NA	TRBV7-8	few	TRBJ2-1	TGTGCCAGCAGCCTAACCCGACTAGTAGCTGAGCAGTTCTTC	CASSLTRLVAEQFF
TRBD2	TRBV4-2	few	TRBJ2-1	TGTGCCAGCAGCCAAGGGGCGGGAGGTGCTAGCTCCTACAATGAGCAGTTCTTC	CASSQGAGGASSYNEQFF
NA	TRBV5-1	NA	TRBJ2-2	TGCGCCAGCAGACCCCGGGCCGATGGCGGGGAGCTGTTTTTT	CASRPRADGGELFF
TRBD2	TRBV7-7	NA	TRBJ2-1	TGTGCCAGCAGCTACTTTTTACCGACTAGCGGGGTGTACAATGAGCAGTTCTTC	CASSYFLPTSGVYNEQFF
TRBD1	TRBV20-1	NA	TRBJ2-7	TGCAGTGCTACCCCACGGGACAGATCGTACGAGCAGTACTTC	CSATPRDRSYEQYF
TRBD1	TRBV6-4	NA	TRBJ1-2	TGTGCCAGCAGTGAACAAGGGACAGGGGGCCATGGCTACACCTTC	CASSEQGTGGHGYTF
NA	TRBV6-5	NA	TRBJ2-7	TGTGCCAGCAGTTACTCGCAGGTTTACTACGAGCAGTACTTC	CASSYSQVYYEQYF
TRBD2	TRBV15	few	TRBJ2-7	TGTGCCACCAGCAGAACCGATTACGGGACTAGCGGGGAACGCTACGAGCAGTACTTC	CATSRTDYGTSGERYEQYF
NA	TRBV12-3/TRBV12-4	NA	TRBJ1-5	TGTGCCAGCAGTTTGAGGCGACCCCTCAAAGCGAATCGGGATCAGCCCCAGCATTTT	CASSLRRPLKANRDQPQHF